Listed here are 30 T cell receptor beta chains from one sample, sequenced in a study of STAT3 mutations in large granular lymphocyte leukemia. These TCRs are of unknown antigen specificity. Clones were read by immunoSEQ multiplex PCR, and TCRdb kept only the in-frame ones, dropping some. The table lists tens of thousands of clones, approximately 83% of them singletons. Study-wide points: Every T-LGLL patient had at least one immunodominant TCRbeta clonotype.

Sequencing was carried out using peripheral blood mononuclear cells. Every receptor here comes from a man in his sixties with T-cell large granular lymphocyte leukemia. Some clones in this sample may be carry-over from other donors' samples.

V and J are TRBV6-5 and TRBJ1-5, with D perhaps TRBD1 (6 bases). The CDR3 totals 14 residues. Trimming took 5 bases from V and 12 from J, leaving 20 bases between them. From germline, CDR1 is MNHEY and CDR2 SVGAGI. Here the CDR3 reads CASSPRDTPRDQHF. The CDR3 DNA reads as TGTGCCAGCAGTCCCCGGGACACCCCTCGGGACCAGCATTTT.

This chain uses TRBV5-1 with TRBJ2-5, with D possibly called TRBD1 or TRBD2 (6 bases each). The CDR3 has 14 residues. V dropped 0 bases and J dropped 7 bases, with 13 bases sitting between them. Germline V gives CDR1 SGHRS, CDR2 YFSETQ. CDR3 DNA: TGCGCCAGCAGCTTGGAGGGGGGAATCTTGACCCAGTACTTC. It encodes CASSLEGGILTQYF.

The chain uses TRBV7-2 and TRBJ1-2, with unresolved D. Trimming pared 3 bases from V and 3 bases from J, leaving 8 bases between. The germline CDR1 and CDR2 sequences are SGHTA and FQGNSA. The CDR3 sequence is 13 residues long. The CDR3 loop is CASSFRRDYGYTF. CDR3 bases: TGTGCCAGCAGCTTTCGGAGGGACTATGGCTACACCTTC.

The CDR3 protein is CASSVDNSGANVLTF. The CDR3 DNA follows: TGTGCCAGCAGCGTAGACAACTCTGGGGCCAACGTCCTGACTTTC. V and J are TRBV9 and TRBJ2-6; D is uncertain. This CDR3 region has 15 residues. Trimming cost V 0 bases and J 0 bases, with 4 bases left between them. Per germline, CDR1 SGDLS and CDR2 YYNGEE.

The chain has TRBV5-1 and TRBJ2-5, with D maybe TRBD1 (6 bases). This CDR3 is 14 amino acids long. With 2 bases removed from V and 0 bases from J, the gap between germline ends came to 8 bases. The germline V gene has CDR1 SGHRS and CDR2 YFSETQ. Written as DNA, the CDR3 is TGCGCCAGCAGCTTCCAGGGGAACCAAGAGACCCAGTACTTC. Its translation is CASSFQGNQETQYF.

This chain joins TRBV7-2 and TRBJ2-7; D remains unclear. Germline V CDR1 and CDR2: SGHTA, FQGNSA. The CDR3 runs 14 residues. The V and J ends lost 6 bases and 0 bases respectively, with 12 bases between them. The CDR3 DNA sequence: TGTGCCAGCAGAACCGGGCAGTCCTCCTACGAGCAGTACTTC. Its protein product is CASRTGQSSYEQYF.

V usage is TRBV7-9 and J usage is TRBJ1-2; TRBD1 matches 7 bases. The CDR3 length is 13 residues. Unmatched junction bases numbered 3, after V lost 5 bases and J lost 3 bases. CDR1 is SEHNR, CDR2 FQNEAQ, per germline (reference sequence). This chain's CDR3 is CASSPGTDYGYTF. CDR3 bases: TGTGCCAGCAGCCCCGGGACAGACTATGGCTACACCTTC.

This clone came up a few times. The chain combines TRBV6-6 with TRBJ2-4; D is possibly TRBD2 (6 bases). Germline V gene sequence: CDR1 MNHNY, CDR2 SVGAGI (reference sequence). V gave up 11 bases and J gave up 5 bases, with 16 bases separating them. CDR3 length equals 13 residues. The CDR3: CAVAAGPENIQYF. The DNA of the CDR3 is TGTGCCGTGGCGGCGGGACCGGAAAACATTCAGTACTTC.

V gene TRBV30 combines with J gene TRBJ2-7, with D possibly matching TRBD1 (6 bases). The CDR3 length is 14 residues. From germline, CDR1 is GTSNPN and CDR2 SVGIG (reference sequence). Trimming pared 1 base from V and 2 bases from J, leaving 12 bases between. CDR3 residues: CAWSEGVSAYEQYF. The DNA for the CDR3 is TGTGCCTGGAGTGAGGGGGTTTCGGCCTACGAGCAGTACTTC.

This clone has just a few counts. V usage is TRBV28 and J usage is TRBJ2-7; possible D gene TRBD2, 5 bases. The germline gives CDR1 MDHEN, CDR2 SYDVKM. Trimming cost V 6 bases and J 1 base, with 16 bases left between them. The CDR3 has 15 amino acids. The CDR3 sequence is CASRRRQSGSYEQYF. The CDR3 DNA is TGTGCCAGCAGACGAAGACAATCGGGATCCTACGAGCAGTACTTC.

The rearrangement links TRBV9 to TRBJ2-5, with D possibly being TRBD2 (5 bases). The V and J ends lost 0 bases and 4 bases respectively, with 7 bases between them. The germline gives CDR1 SGDLS, CDR2 YYNGEE. The CDR3 spans 13 residues. The CDR3 DNA is TGTGCCAGCAGCGTAGGACTACTAGAGACCCAGTACTTC. It encodes CASSVGLLETQYF.

The chain carries TRBV7-2 and TRBJ2-3, with D unclear. Trimming left V 0 bases short and J 5 bases short, with 0 bases between. CDR1 and CDR2 from the germline V gene are SGHTA and FQGNSA. This CDR3 is built from 11 residues. The CDR3 loop reads CASSLADTQYF. In nucleotides, the CDR3 is TGTGCCAGCAGCTTAGCAGATACGCAGTATTTT.

This clone appeared a few times. The rearrangement uses TRBV6-1 and TRBJ1-2; 9 positions agree with TRBD1. V gave up 4 bases and J gave up 11 bases; unmatched junction bases: 5. CDR3 length equals 12 residues. Germline values: CDR1 MNHNS, CDR2 SASEGT. The CDR3 bases are TGTGCCAGCAGTGCTCGACAGGGGGGGTACACCTTC. Translation: CASSARQGGYTF.

The chain combines TRBV5-6 with TRBJ2-7; 7 bases align to TRBD1. The ends lost 4 bases at V and 4 bases at J; junction bases unmatched: 2. This CDR3 is 12 amino acids long. CDR1 and CDR2 (germline): SGHDT, YYEEEE. The CDR3 DNA is TGTGCCAGCAGCCGGACAGGATACGAGCAGTACTTC. Protein: CASSRTGYEQYF.

The CDR3 here is CAWIRGNYAGELFF. For the CDR3, the DNA is TGTGCCTGGATTAGAGGGAATTACGCCGGGGAGCTGTTTTTT. The chain employs TRBV30 and TRBJ2-2; TRBD2 is a possible D gene (5 bases). V was clipped by 4 bases and J by 6 bases, with 15 bases between them. This CDR3 spans 14 amino acids. Germline-derived CDR1 and CDR2 are GTSNPN and SVGIG (reference sequence).

CDR3 nucleotide sequence: TGTGCCAGCAGCCCTAAGTTGGGGAACTATGGCTACACCTTC. Its translation: CASSPKLGNYGYTF. The chain employs TRBV7-2 and TRBJ1-2; D not resolved. Germline V gene lookup returns CDR1 SGHTA and CDR2 FQGNSA. V lost 5 bases to trimming and J lost 2 bases, with 12 bases between them. The CDR3 contains 14 residues.

DNA for the CDR3: TGCGCCAGCAGCATCGGACCGGGGTCCTACGAGCAGTACTTC. Translation: CASSIGPGSYEQYF. V is TRBV5-1 and J is TRBJ2-7, with TRBD2 as a possible D gene (5 bases). Germline loops: CDR1 SGHRS, CDR2 YFSETQ. Trimming removed 4 bases from V and 1 base from J, with 12 bases in between. The CDR3 extends over 14 amino acids.

V usage is TRBV15 and J usage is TRBJ1-2; no clear D gene. This CDR3 spans 13 amino acids. V lost 0 bases to trimming and J lost 8 bases, with 10 bases between them. Germline loops: CDR1 LNHNV, CDR2 YYDKDF (reference sequence). The CDR3 loop is CATSRDLGWGYTF. The CDR3 DNA reads as TGTGCCACCAGCAGAGACCTGGGATGGGGCTACACCTTC.

This clone appeared a single time. The rearrangement joins TRBV5-1 to TRBJ2-4; the D call may be TRBD1 or TRBD2 (5 bases each). V dropped 0 bases and J dropped 8 bases, with 18 bases sitting between them. Germline V gene data show CDR1 as SGHRS and CDR2 as YFSETQ. This CDR3 contains 16 residues. This chain's CDR3 is CASSLGRDGVGDIQYF. As DNA, the CDR3 is TGCGCCAGCAGCTTGGGAAGGGACGGGGTCGGAGACATTCAGTACTTC.

The V gene is TRBV7-3, the J gene TRBJ2-6, with TRBD1 as a possible D gene (5 bases). CDR1 and CDR2 (germline): SGHTA, FQGTGA. With 0 bases removed from V and 0 bases from J, the gap between germline ends came to 6 bases. The CDR3 runs 16 residues. CDR3 sequence reads: CASSLTGRSGANVLTF. The CDR3 nucleotides read TGTGCCAGCAGCTTAACGGGGCGCTCTGGGGCCAACGTCCTGACTTTC.

This chain joins TRBV4-3 and TRBJ2-7; weak D call: TRBD2 (5 bases). Germline V gene sequence: CDR1 LGHNA, CDR2 YSLEER. CDR3 length: 14 residues. V was trimmed by 0 bases and J by 4 bases, leaving 10 bases between them. The CDR3 DNA sequence: TGCGCCAGCAGCCAAGACAGCGGACTTTACGAGCAGTACTTC. Its protein is CASSQDSGLYEQYF.

Only one count was recorded for this clone. The rearrangement links TRBV5-1 to TRBJ2-5; the match to TRBD2 covers 11 bases. This CDR3 is 15 amino acids long. V was pared by 0 bases and J by 4 bases, with 2 bases of the junction left unmatched. Germline V gene lookup returns CDR1 SGHRS and CDR2 YFSETQ. The CDR3 DNA reads as TGCGCCAGCAGCTTGGAAACTAGCGGGAGAGAGACCCAGTACTTC. Translated, it gives CASSLETSGRETQYF.

The chain has TRBV10-1 and TRBJ1-2; 9 bases line up with TRBD1. V shed 6 bases, J shed 7 bases, and the junction held 6 bases outside the gene matches. CDR3 length: 13 residues. Per germline, CDR1 WNHNN and CDR2 SYGVQD (reference sequence). The CDR3 loop is CASRGTGSPGYTF. For the CDR3, the DNA is TGCGCCAGCAGGGGGACAGGGAGTCCTGGCTACACCTTC.

The genes are TRBV11-3 and TRBJ1-1; tentative D call: TRBD1 (5 bases). CDR1 and CDR2 from the germline V gene are SGHNT and YENEEA. Trimming removed 5 bases at V and 10 bases at J, with 14 bases between. This CDR3 spans 12 amino acids. The CDR3 protein is CASSLDQGRAFF. The CDR3 DNA reads as TGTGCCAGCAGCCTTGATCAGGGAAGAGCTTTCTTT.

The chain is built from TRBV29-1 and TRBJ1-1, with 7 bases fitting TRBD1. The germline V gene encodes CDR1 SQVTM and CDR2 ANQGSEA. The CDR3 is 14 amino acids. V dropped 8 bases and J dropped 0; count of bases not matched to a gene: 9. CDR3 sequence: CSTRDSYLNTEAFF. Here the CDR3 DNA reads TGCAGCACCCGGGACAGCTATTTGAACACTGAAGCTTTCTTT.

This rearrangement joins TRBV18 to TRBJ2-7; TRBD2 is a possible D gene (6 bases). The CDR3 runs to 15 residues. V was pared by 2 bases and J by 2 bases, with 13 bases between. Germline V gives CDR1 KGHSH, CDR2 LQKENI. CDR3 amino acids: CASSPGAGTAYEQYF. The CDR3 region has the DNA TGTGCCAGCTCACCAGGGGCGGGGACCGCCTACGAGCAGTACTTC.

This chain connects TRBV18 to TRBJ1-5, with D perhaps TRBD1 (5 bases). CDR3 length equals 14 residues. In germline, CDR1 is KGHSH, CDR2 LQKENI. Trimming took 4 bases from V and 10 from J, leaving 17 bases between them. The CDR3 protein is CASSQYGGTQPQHF. The DNA of the CDR3 is TGTGCCAGCTCACAGTACGGGGGGACTCAACCCCAGCATTTT.

The rearrangement links TRBV29-1 to TRBJ1-1; a possible D gene is TRBD1 (6 bases). Between the trimmed V and J ends, which lost 8 bases and 5 bases, there was a span of 18 bases. This CDR3 comprises 13 residues. Germline V gene data show CDR1 as SQVTM and CDR2 as ANQGSEA. The CDR3 DNA is TGCAGCATTTCGGGGGGGGCAGTTACTGAAGCTTTCTTT. This translates into CSISGGAVTEAFF.

The chain employs TRBV25-1 and TRBJ2-1; no clear D. CDR3 length: 11 amino acids. The V gene's germline CDR1 is MGHDK and CDR2 SYGVNS. V dropped 0 bases and J dropped 9 bases, with 3 bases sitting between them. The CDR3 DNA is TGTGCCAGCAGTGAATATCCTGAGCAGTTCTTC. This sequence encodes CASSEYPEQFF.

The chain links TRBV5-1 to TRBJ1-2; TRBD1 matches 7 bases. This CDR3 contains 15 residues. V lost 4 bases and J lost 2; bases outside the gene matches: 8. The germline CDR1 and CDR2 sequences are SGHRS and YFSETQ. CDR3 sequence: CASSHPGQSNYGYTF. Written as DNA, the CDR3 is TGCGCCAGCAGCCACCCGGGACAGTCAAACTATGGCTACACCTTC.